A single sample gave rise to the 19 T cell receptor beta chains below, sequenced in a study of response to subunit inactivated influenza vaccine. TCRdb re-analysed the RT-PCR reads in MiXCR, keeping a single row per CDR3 protein. The top ten hold approximately 11% of the sample, which has 650,000 to 800,000 distinct CDR3 sequences, approximately 17% seen once. Source: PBMCs from blood, taken around 5 days after vaccination. These receptors came from a middle-aged man who received an inactivated influenza vaccine.

The chain employs TRBV7-2 and TRBJ2-5; 12 nucleotides line up with TRBD2. Trimming at V came to 2 bases and at J to 4 bases, leaving 2 bases not matched to a gene. The CDR3 length is 15 residues. Germline assignment: CDR1 SGHTA and CDR2 FQGNSA. The CDR3 DNA reads as TGTGCCAGCAGCTTACTAGCGGGAGGGATAGAGACCCAGTACTTC. It specifies CASSLLAGGIETQYF.

The chain carries TRBV28 and TRBJ2-7; weak D call: TRBD1 (5 bases). This CDR3 has 13 residues. From germline, CDR1 is MDHEN and CDR2 SYDVKM. V lost 3 bases and J lost 4, with 10 bases in between. In DNA, the CDR3 is TGTGCCAGCAGTTTCCTCCAGGGATACGAGCAGTACTTC. Translating gives CASSFLQGYEQYF.

This chain links TRBV20-1 with TRBJ2-4, with a possible D match to TRBD2 (5 bases). Trimming removed 5 bases from V and 0 bases from J, with 17 bases in between. This CDR3 has 16 amino acids. Germline values: CDR1 DFQATT, CDR2 SNEGSKA (reference sequence). The CDR3 region is CSALPAGLPAKNIQYF. In nucleotides, the CDR3 is TGCAGTGCTTTACCCGCAGGACTGCCAGCCAAAAACATTCAGTACTTC.

Many counts were recorded for this clonotype. The chain links TRBV12-3 or TRBV12-4 to TRBJ2-1; the D call may be TRBD1 or TRBD2 (5 bases each). The V and J ends lost 10 bases and 9 bases respectively, with 19 bases between them. This CDR3 has 13 amino acids. CDR3 nucleotide sequence: TGTGCCACTTCTCCCACCTTTGGGGGTGAGCAGTTCTTC. It specifies CATSPTFGGEQFF.

The V gene is TRBV5-1, the J gene TRBJ2-1; the D gene could be TRBD1 or TRBD2 (5 bases each). The CDR3 runs to 15 residues. Trimming took 2 bases from V and 10 from J, leaving 19 bases between them. The germline CDR1 and CDR2 sequences are SGHRS and YFSETQ. CDR3 bases: TGCGCCAGCAGCTTTGGGGTCGGGCCCGAGGGGGAGCAGTTCTTC. It encodes CASSFGVGPEGEQFF.

This clonotype came up many times. The gene calls are TRBV12-3 or TRBV12-4 and TRBJ1-2; 7 positions match TRBD1. The CDR3 sequence is 11 residues long. J gave up 8 bases and V 6 bases, and 3 bases lay outside the gene matches. This CDR3 is CASSQGGGYTF. DNA for the CDR3: TGTGCCAGCAGCCAGGGGGGGGGCTACACCTTC.

The chain employs TRBV9 and TRBJ2-1, with 7 bases that match TRBD2. CDR1 and CDR2 from the germline V gene are SGDLS and YYNGEE. The CDR3 loop spans 15 amino acids. V trimming: 0 bases; J trimming: 5 bases; junction bases outside the gene matches: 5. CDR3 DNA: TGTGCCAGCAGCGTAGCGGGAGGCCCTCACAATGAGCAGTTCTTC. Protein product: CASSVAGGPHNEQFF.

This sequence joins TRBV27 and TRBJ1-2; 8 bases fit TRBD1. The CDR3 has 15 residues. Germline V gene data show CDR1 as MNHEY and CDR2 as SMNVEV (reference sequence). V shed 6 bases, J shed 5 bases, and the junction held 11 bases outside the gene matches. CDR3 nucleotides: TGTGCCAGCAGACGCCAGACAGGGGTCGGGTATGGCTACACCTTC. It codes for CASRRQTGVGYGYTF.

This clonotype was found many times. The rearrangement joins TRBV5-6 to TRBJ1-3; 8 bases are a match to TRBD1. The CDR3 is 15 amino acids. The germline V gene has CDR1 SGHDT and CDR2 YYEEEE. V dropped 2 bases and J dropped 0; count of bases not matched to a gene: 1. DNA for the CDR3: TGTGCCAGCAGCTTAACAGGGGGCTCTGGAAACACCATATATTTT. Translation: CASSLTGGSGNTIYF.

This clonotype has only a few counts. The V gene is TRBV5-6, the J gene TRBJ2-2; D might be TRBD2 (7 bases). From germline, CDR1 is SGHDT and CDR2 YYEEEE. V was clipped by 0 bases and J by 4 bases, with 13 bases between them. The CDR3 covers 16 residues. The CDR3 region has the DNA TGTGCCAGCAGCTTGGTCGGGGGGCAGGTCACCGGGGAGCTGTTTTTT. This encodes CASSLVGGQVTGELFF.

The chain couples TRBV5-5 to TRBJ2-1; D is perhaps TRBD2 (6 bases). The CDR3 has 15 amino acids. Germline CDR1 and CDR2: SGHKS and YYEKEE (reference sequence). V was pared by 0 bases and J by 4 bases, with 11 bases between. CDR3 DNA: TGTGCCAGCAGCTTGGTTGGGACTGCTTACAATGAGCAGTTCTTC. This sequence encodes CASSLVGTAYNEQFF.

The chain uses TRBV29-1 and TRBJ2-1, with a tentative D call TRBD2 (5 bases). CDR1 and CDR2 from the germline V gene are SQVTM and ANQGSEA. V was shortened by 4 bases and J by 7 bases, with 11 bases between the two germline ends. The CDR3 is 12 amino acids. The CDR3 spells CSVGGLSNEQFF. DNA of the CDR3: TGCAGCGTTGGAGGACTCTCTAATGAGCAGTTCTTC.

V usage is TRBV12-3 or TRBV12-4 and J usage is TRBJ2-5; a weak D match, TRBD2 (5 bases). This CDR3 region has 15 residues. The V and J ends lost 2 bases and 5 bases respectively, with 15 bases between them. The CDR3 sequence is CASSLFGPRGETQYF. CDR3 coding DNA: TGTGCCAGCAGTTTATTCGGGCCCCGGGGTGAGACCCAGTACTTC.

This clonotype was recorded a few times. The chain couples TRBV5-1 to TRBJ2-1; 10 bases are a match to TRBD2. The V gene end was trimmed by 0 bases and the J gene end by 7 bases; junction bases not matched to a gene: 7. CDR1 SGHRS and CDR2 YFSETQ come from the germline V gene. The CDR3 runs 16 residues. CDR3 loop: CASSLAVTSGSNEQFF. CDR3 coding DNA: TGCGCCAGCAGCTTGGCGGTGACTAGCGGGTCAAATGAGCAGTTCTTC.

Ten or more counts support this clonotype. The rearrangement uses TRBV9 and TRBJ2-7; 9 bases fit TRBD2. Germline V gene sequence: CDR1 SGDLS, CDR2 YYNGEE. The CDR3 length is 15 residues. Trimming took 0 bases from V and 2 from J; bases not matched to a gene: 3. The CDR3 nucleotides are TGTGCCAGCAGCGTAGGAGGCGGGAGGGCCTACGAGCAGTACTTC. This translates into CASSVGGGRAYEQYF.

This clonotype has just a few counts. The CDR3 DNA follows: TGCGCCAGCAGCTTGGGCGGGATGCGTTCCTACGAGCAGTACTTC. Protein: CASSLGGMRSYEQYF. The rearrangement joins TRBV5-1 to TRBJ2-7; maybe TRBD2 (6 bases). Germline V lookup: CDR1 SGHRS, CDR2 YFSETQ. V was clipped by 0 bases and J by 1 base, with 11 bases between them. This CDR3 is 15 amino acids long.

The chain combines TRBV27 with TRBJ2-7, with D possibly being TRBD1 (5 bases). V gave up 3 bases and J gave up 6 bases, with 12 bases separating them. Germline CDR1 MNHEY, CDR2 SMNVEV (reference sequence). The CDR3 sequence is 13 residues long. CDR3: CASSFLQGFEQYF. CDR3 bases: TGTGCCAGCAGTTTCTTGCAGGGCTTCGAGCAGTACTTC.

This clonotype was seen repeatedly, ten times or more. This chain links TRBV29-1 with TRBJ2-7; D ambiguous. Germline V gene data show CDR1 as SQVTM and CDR2 as ANQGSEA. The CDR3 is 12 residues long. Trimming cost V 4 bases and J 6 bases, with 13 bases left between them. The DNA of the CDR3 is TGCAGCGTTGGTGGGCCACGCGGCGAGCAGTACTTC. The encoded protein is CSVGGPRGEQYF.

The chain couples TRBV7-9 to TRBJ1-1, with D tentatively TRBD1 (6 bases). Germline V gives CDR1 SEHNR, CDR2 FQNEAQ (reference sequence). This CDR3 region has 13 residues. Trimming cost V 9 bases and J 1 base, with 12 bases left between them. The CDR3 bases are TGTGCCAGTCGACAGGCCCCGAACACTGAAGCTTTCTTT. Protein: CASRQAPNTEAFF. The full variable domain, rest sourced from reference TRBV7-9 and TRBJ1-1, is DTGVSQNPRHKITKRGQNVTFRCDPISEHNRLYWYRQTLGQGPEFLTYFQNEAQLEKSRLLSDRFSAERPKGSFSTLEIQRTEQGDSAMYLCASRQAPNTEAFFGQGTRLTVV.